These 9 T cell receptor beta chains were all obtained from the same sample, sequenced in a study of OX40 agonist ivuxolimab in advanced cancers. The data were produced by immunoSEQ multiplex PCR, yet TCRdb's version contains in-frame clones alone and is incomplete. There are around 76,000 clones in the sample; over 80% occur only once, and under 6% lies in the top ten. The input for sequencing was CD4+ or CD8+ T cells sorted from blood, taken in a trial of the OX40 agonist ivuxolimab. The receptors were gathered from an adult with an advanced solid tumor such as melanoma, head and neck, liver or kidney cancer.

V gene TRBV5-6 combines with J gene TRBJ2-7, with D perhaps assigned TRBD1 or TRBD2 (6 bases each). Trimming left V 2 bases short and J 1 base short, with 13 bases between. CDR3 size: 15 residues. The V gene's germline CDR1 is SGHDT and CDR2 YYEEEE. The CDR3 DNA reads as TGTGCCAGCAGCTTCCTTGGGGGGACATCCTACGAGCAGTACTTC. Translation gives CASSFLGGTSYEQYF.

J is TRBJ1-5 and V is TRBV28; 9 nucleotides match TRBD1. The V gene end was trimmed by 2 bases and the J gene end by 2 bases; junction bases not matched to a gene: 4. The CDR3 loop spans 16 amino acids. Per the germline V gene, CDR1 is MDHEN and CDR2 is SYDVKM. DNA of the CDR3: TGTGCCAGCAGTTTAAGATACAGGGGGCGCAATCAGCCCCAGCATTTT. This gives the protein CASSLRYRGRNQPQHF.

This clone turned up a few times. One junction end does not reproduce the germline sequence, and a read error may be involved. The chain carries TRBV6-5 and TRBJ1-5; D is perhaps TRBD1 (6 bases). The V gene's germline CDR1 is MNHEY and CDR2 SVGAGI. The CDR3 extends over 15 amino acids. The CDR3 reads CASSSITTGNHPQHF. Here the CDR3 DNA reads TGTGCCAGCAGTTCCATCACCACAGGGAATCATCCCCAGCATTTT.

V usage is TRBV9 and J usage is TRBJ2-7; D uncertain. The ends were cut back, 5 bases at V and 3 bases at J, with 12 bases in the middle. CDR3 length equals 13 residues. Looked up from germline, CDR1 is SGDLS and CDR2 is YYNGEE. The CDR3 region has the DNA TGTGCCAGCAGGAAGGTGGCCCACTACGAGCAGTACTTC. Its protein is CASRKVAHYEQYF.

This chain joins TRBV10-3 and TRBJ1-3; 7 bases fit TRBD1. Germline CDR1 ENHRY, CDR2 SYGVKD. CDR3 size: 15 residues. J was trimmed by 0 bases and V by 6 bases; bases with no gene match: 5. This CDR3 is CAISPGTDSGNTIYF. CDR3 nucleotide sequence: TGTGCCATCAGCCCTGGGACAGACTCTGGAAACACCATATATTTT.

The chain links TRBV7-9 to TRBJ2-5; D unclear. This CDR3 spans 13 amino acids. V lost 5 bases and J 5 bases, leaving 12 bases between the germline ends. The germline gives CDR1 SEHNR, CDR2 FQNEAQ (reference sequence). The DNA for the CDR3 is TGTGCCAGCAGCCCTAGGCCCCACGAGACCCAGTACTTC. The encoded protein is CASSPRPHETQYF.

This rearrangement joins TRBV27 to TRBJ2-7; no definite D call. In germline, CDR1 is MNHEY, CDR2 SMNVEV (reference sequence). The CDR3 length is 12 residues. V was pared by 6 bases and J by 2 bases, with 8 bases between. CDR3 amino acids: CASRESTYEQYF. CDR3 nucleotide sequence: TGTGCCAGCAGAGAAAGCACCTACGAGCAGTACTTC.

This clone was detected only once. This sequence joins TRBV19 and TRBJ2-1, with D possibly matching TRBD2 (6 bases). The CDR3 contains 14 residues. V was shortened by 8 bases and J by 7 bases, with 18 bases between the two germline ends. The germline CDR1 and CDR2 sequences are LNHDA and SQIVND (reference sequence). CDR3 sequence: CASANSGVGNEQFF. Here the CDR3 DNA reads TGTGCCAGTGCCAATTCGGGGGTGGGAAATGAGCAGTTCTTC.

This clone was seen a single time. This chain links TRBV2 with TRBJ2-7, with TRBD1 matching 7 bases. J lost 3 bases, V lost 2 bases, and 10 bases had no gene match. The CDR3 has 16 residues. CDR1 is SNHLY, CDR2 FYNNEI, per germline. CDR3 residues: CASSEPAGTEHYEQYF. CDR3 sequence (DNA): TGTGCCAGCAGTGAACCAGCCGGGACAGAACACTACGAGCAGTACTTC.